These 13 T cell receptor beta chains share one sample of origin, sequenced in a study of cytomegalovirus exposure and HLA in healthy donors (dated by TCRdb to 2016 to 2017). Library creation used the immunoSEQ multiplex PCR assay. The multiplex PCR relied on a mix of 60 forward primers for TCR Vbeta segments and 13 reverse primers for TCR Jbeta segments. Here the immuneACCESS table is served through TCRdb, limited to in-frame sequences with V and J called. Missing clones are a known gap in these copies; in checked studies unresolved V genes cover under half, and the rest lacks a known reason. The sample yields more than 110,000 clones; about three quarters were counted once. Around 14% of the sample comes from the top ten. The sample consisted of PBMCs. The receptor source for this set is a human donor in good health.

In the case of this clone: The sample carries other DNA sequences with the same CDR3. This chain connects TRBV5-1 to TRBJ2-2; 9 positions match TRBD1. With V trimmed by 3 bases and J by 4 bases, 4 bases remained unmatched. The CDR3 consists of 15 residues. The germline gives CDR1 SGHRS, CDR2 YFSETQ. DNA of the CDR3: TGCGCCAGCAGCTCACAGGGGGCTGGCACCGGGGAGCTGTTTTTT. It yields the protein CASSSQGAGTGELFF.

The V and J genes are TRBV28 and TRBJ1-4, with TRBD1 as a possible D gene (5 bases). Per the germline V gene, CDR1 is MDHEN and CDR2 is SYDVKM. Deletions cut 6 bases from V and 5 bases from J, with 13 bases between. The CDR3 runs 14 residues. CDR3 amino acids: CASRGGTKNEKLFF. The CDR3 bases are TGTGCCAGCAGGGGAGGGACCAAAAATGAAAAACTGTTTTTT.

The chain joins TRBV4-2 to TRBJ2-5; perhaps TRBD1 as D (6 bases). The CDR3 is 17 residues long. CDR1 and CDR2 from the germline V gene are LGHNA and YNFKEQ. V dropped 0 bases and J dropped 5 bases, with 19 bases sitting between them. The CDR3 region is CASSQDLRQATHETQYF. The CDR3 coding sequence is TGTGCCAGCAGCCAAGATCTACGACAGGCGACGCACGAGACCCAGTACTTC.

The genes are TRBV5-4 and TRBJ1-2; the match to TRBD1 covers 7 bases. This CDR3 comprises 13 residues. J was trimmed by 4 bases and V by 1 base; bases with no gene match: 1. Per the germline V gene, CDR1 is SGHNT and CDR2 is YYREEE (reference sequence). Here the CDR3 DNA reads TGTGCCAGCAGCTTGAAGGGGGCCTATGGCTACACCTTC. Translated: CASSLKGAYGYTF.

The CDR3 loop is CASSERGGVGNQPQHF. The CDR3 DNA sequence: TGTGCCAGCAGTGAGAGAGGGGGCGTCGGCAATCAGCCCCAGCATTTT. This chain joins TRBV6-1 and TRBJ1-5, with 7 bases matching TRBD1. CDR1 and CDR2 from the germline V gene are MNHNS and SASEGT. Germline trimming cut 3 bases from V and 2 bases from J; bases unmatched to any gene: 7. CDR3 length equals 16 residues.

This chain connects TRBV5-4 to TRBJ2-1; the D gene is possibly TRBD2 (7 bases). V gave up 6 bases and J gave up 0 bases, with 13 bases separating them. The CDR3 has 15 amino acids. Germline-derived CDR1 and CDR2 are SGHNT and YYREEE (reference sequence). In DNA, the CDR3 is TGTGCCAGCACCTGGGGGGGCGCCTCCTACAATGAGCAGTTCTTC. Translation gives CASTWGGASYNEQFF.

A few counts support this clone. The chain links TRBV10-3 to TRBJ2-2; TRBD2 is a possible D gene (5 bases). Germline V gene lookup returns CDR1 ENHRY and CDR2 SYGVKD. The CDR3 has 15 residues. V was trimmed by 6 bases and J by 0 bases, leaving 11 bases between them. The CDR3 DNA reads TGTGCCATCAGACTAGACACTCCGAACACCGGGGAGCTGTTTTTT. This codes for CAIRLDTPNTGELFF.

This clone has only a few counts. V is TRBV7-3 and J is TRBJ2-2; tentative D call: TRBD2 (6 bases). The CDR3 contains 14 residues. From germline, CDR1 is SGHTA and CDR2 FQGTGA. V was clipped by 4 bases and J by 5 bases, with 11 bases between them. The CDR3 DNA is TGTGCCAGCAGCTCTGTCGGGGGTACCGGGGAGCTGTTTTTT. Protein sequence: CASSSVGGTGELFF.

V usage is TRBV6-6 and J usage is TRBJ1-1, with 8 bases lining up with TRBD1. The junction had 4 bases not matched to a gene; V was cut back by 0 bases and J by 4 bases. In germline, CDR1 is MNHNY, CDR2 SVGAGI (reference sequence). The CDR3 loop spans 15 amino acids. CDR3 bases: TGTGCCAGCAGTTACTCGATCAGGGGGCCCACTGAAGCTTTCTTT. Translated: CASSYSIRGPTEAFF.

This chain joins TRBV12-1 and TRBJ2-2; TRBD2 reflects the table's D call only, with no check against the DNA. TRBV12-1 is labeled a pseudogene. CDR3 length: 16 amino acids. CDR3 bases: TGTGCCAGCAGCTTTGTCGGGGGAGGATGGACCGGGGAGCTGTTTTTT. This encodes CASSFVGGGWTGELFF.

This clone was counted between two and nine times. The chain joins TRBV27 to TRBJ1-2, with 7 positions matching TRBD1. The CDR3 loop spans 14 amino acids. The V gene's germline CDR1 is MNHEY and CDR2 SMNVEV (reference sequence). V shed 3 bases and J 8 bases; nucleotides not matched to a gene: 9. The DNA for the CDR3 is TGTGCCAGCAGTTTGTATGCAGGGGGGATCGGCTACACCTTC. Its protein is CASSLYAGGIGYTF.

The rearrangement uses TRBV2 and TRBJ2-7; D remains ambiguous. The CDR3 is 13 residues long. Germline V gene sequence: CDR1 SNHLY, CDR2 FYNNEI. Trimming pared 0 bases from V and 2 bases from J, leaving 5 bases between. This chain's CDR3 is CASSEAPAYEQYF. The CDR3 DNA follows: TGTGCCAGCAGTGAAGCTCCAGCCTACGAGCAGTACTTC.

The chain couples TRBV5-4 to TRBJ2-3; no definite D call. The V gene's germline CDR1 is SGHNT and CDR2 YYREEE (reference sequence). The CDR3 covers 18 residues. Between the trimmed V and J ends, which lost 3 bases and 1 base, there was a span of 21 bases. DNA of the CDR3: TGTGCCAGCAGCTCCCTGGTCGTGTCCTTAAGAGGCACAGATACGCAGTATTTT. Its translation: CASSSLVVSLRGTDTQYF. Supplemented by reference TRBV5-4 and TRBJ2-3, the full variable domain reads ETGVTQSPTHLIKTRGQQVTLRCSSQSGHNTVSWYQQALGQGPQFIFQYYREEENGRGNFPPRFSGLQFPNYSSELNVNALELDDSALYLCASSSLVVSLRGTDTQYFGPGTRLTVL.